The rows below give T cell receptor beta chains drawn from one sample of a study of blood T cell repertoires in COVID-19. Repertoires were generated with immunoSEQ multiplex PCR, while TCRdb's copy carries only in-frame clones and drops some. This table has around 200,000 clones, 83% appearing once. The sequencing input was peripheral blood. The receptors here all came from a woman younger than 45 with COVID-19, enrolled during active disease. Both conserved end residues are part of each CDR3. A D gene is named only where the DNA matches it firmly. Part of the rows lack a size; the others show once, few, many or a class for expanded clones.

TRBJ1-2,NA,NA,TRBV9,CASGSTGQFLNYGYTF,TGTGCCAGCGGATCCACAGGGCAGTTCCTCAACTATGGCTACACCTTC
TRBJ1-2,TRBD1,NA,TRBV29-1,CSVERRGGGINYGYTF,TGCAGCGTTGAAAGGAGAGGGGGCGGCATAAACTATGGCTACACCTTC
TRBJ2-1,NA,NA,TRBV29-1,CSVEDGGPNTYNEQFF,TGCAGCGTTGAAGATGGAGGCCCCAACACCTACAATGAGCAGTTCTTC
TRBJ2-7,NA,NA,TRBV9,CASSSQLGSGDYEQYF,TGTGCCAGCAGCTCGCAGCTCGGGTCGGGAGACTACGAGCAGTACTTC
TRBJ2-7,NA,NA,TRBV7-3,CASSLTTSSEQYF,TGTGCCAGCAGCTTAACGACTAGTAGCGAGCAGTACTTC
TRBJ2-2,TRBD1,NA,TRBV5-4,CASSPTSGQGAVGELFF,TGTGCCAGCAGCCCCACGAGCGGACAGGGGGCCGTCGGGGAGCTGTTTTTT
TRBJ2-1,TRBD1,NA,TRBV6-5,CASSYPNRGNEQFF,TGTGCCAGCAGTTACCCGAACAGGGGTAATGAGCAGTTCTTC
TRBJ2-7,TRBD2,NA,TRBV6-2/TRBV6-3,CASSYEARGVYEQYF,TGTGCCAGCAGTTACGAGGCTCGGGGGGTTTACGAGCAGTACTTC
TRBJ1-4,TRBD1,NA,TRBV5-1,CASSSLGTGEEKLFF,TGCGCCAGCAGCTCTTTAGGGACAGGGGAAGAAAAACTGTTTTTT
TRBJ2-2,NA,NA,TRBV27,CASSPRGGLTGELFF,TGTGCCAGCAGTCCCCGGGGTGGCTTGACCGGGGAGCTGTTTTTT
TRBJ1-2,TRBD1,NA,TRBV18,CASSPPFGTVYGYTF,TGTGCCAGCTCACCACCGTTCGGGACAGTCTATGGCTACACCTTC
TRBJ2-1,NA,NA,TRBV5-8,CASSVGTHSSYNEQFF,TGTGCCAGCAGCGTAGGGACTCATAGCTCCTACAATGAGCAGTTCTTC
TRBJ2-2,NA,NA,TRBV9,CASSVGLSYTGELFF,TGTGCCAGCAGCGTAGGACTATCTTACACCGGGGAGCTGTTTTTT
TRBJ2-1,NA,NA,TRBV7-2,CASSLALTSNEQFF,TGTGCCAGCAGCTTAGCCCTCACTAGCAATGAGCAGTTCTTC
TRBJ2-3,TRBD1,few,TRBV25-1,CASSTSGTGGTDTQYF,TGTGCCAGCAGTACTTCCGGGACAGGGGGCACAGATACGCAGTATTTT
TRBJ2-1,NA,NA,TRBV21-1,CASFGGRAPYNEQFF,TGTGCCAGCTTCGGCGGGAGGGCCCCCTACAATGAGCAGTTCTTC
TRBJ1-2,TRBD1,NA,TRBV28,CASSRGVDGYTF,TGTGCCAGCAGCAGGGGGGTAGATGGCTACACCTTC
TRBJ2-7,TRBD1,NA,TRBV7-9,CASSFTTGHYEQYF,TGTGCCAGCAGCTTTACGACAGGGCACTACGAGCAGTACTTC
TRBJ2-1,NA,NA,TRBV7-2,CASSLYPRLSGGNEQFF,TGTGCCAGCAGCCTCTATCCCCGACTCTCAGGGGGGAATGAGCAGTTCTTC
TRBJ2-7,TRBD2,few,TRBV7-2,CASSLARGTTYEQYF,TGTGCCAGCAGCTTAGCCCGGGGGACTACCTACGAGCAGTACTTC
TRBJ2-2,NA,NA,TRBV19,CASSIPSVMGTGELFF,TGTGCCAGTAGTATCCCCAGCGTAATGGGCACCGGGGAGCTGTTTTTT
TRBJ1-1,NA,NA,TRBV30,CAWSVGGGRTEAFF,TGTGCCTGGAGTGTTGGGGGGGGTCGTACTGAAGCTTTCTTT
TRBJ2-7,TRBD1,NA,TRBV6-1,CASSGKIRTGRSYEQYF,TGTGCCAGCAGTGGGAAGATCCGGACAGGACGCTCCTACGAGCAGTACTTC
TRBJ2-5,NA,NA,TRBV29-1,CSVEDIRETQYF,TGCAGCGTTGAAGATATTCGGGAGACCCAGTACTTC